This TCR beta chain was captured in a study of T-cell reconstitution after alpha-beta-depleted transplantation in children (dated by TCRdb to the mid-2010s). About the investigation overall: Using TCR repertoire profiling, the study followed T-cell immune reconstitution in a quantitative way in children after TCRalphabeta/CD19-depleted allogeneic hematopoietic cell transplantation. Study-wide findings and limitations: The apparently early recovery of alphabetaT-cell counts about two months after transplant reportedly depended on only several hundred rapidly expanded clones that came from non-depleted graft cells. The high TCRbeta diversity at day 60 in some patients was ascribed to recipient T cells and intrathymic progenitors that had survived conditioning. Over the following months the frequencies of hyperexpanded clones went down, and after one year T-cell counts and TCRbeta diversity were mostly credited to newly produced T cells.

The treatment or condition label corresponds to: allogeneic hematopoietic cell transplantation with graft depleted of TCRalphabeta T cells and CD19 B cells. The transplant recipients were children given TCRalphabeta/CD19-depleted allogeneic hematopoietic cell grafts. The library relied on PCR. Sequencing was performed on an Illumina HiSeq 2500. To normalize quantification of the TCRbeta repertoire, the TCR libraries were built with molecular barcoding that relied on unique molecular identifiers. TCRdb reprocessing: public reads trimmed at Q25 with fastp, clones called with MiXCR, in-frame beta chains kept. CDR3 protein duplicates are merged, each entry listing the most common genes and DNA. In this sample the table shows some 190,000 distinct CDR3 sequences, over 8.5% of which occur a single time. Together, the top ten hold roughly 13% of the sample. Many counts were recorded for this clonotype. Its recognized antigen is unknown. Nothing much larger sits one base from this clone, and base qualities are not available.

According to the germline V gene, CDR1 reads MDHEN and CDR2 reads SYDVKM. V drops 7 bases and J drops 5 bases, leaving 11 bases in between. From cysteine to phenylalanine, the CDR3 is 12 amino acids long. Only the CDR3 portion is preserved as DNA: 36 bases, with reading frame beginning at the first base. This TCR derives from a boy under 10 years old with acute myeloid leukemia, due to receive a stem cell transplant. The rearrangement joined TRBV28 to TRBJ1-1; no D gene can be assigned with confidence. Sample: PBMCs, taken before TCRalphabeta/CD19-depleted stem cell transplant. CDR3 protein: CASISLGTEAFF. The DNA reads TGTGCCAGCATTAGTCTTGGAACTGAAGCTTTCTTT.